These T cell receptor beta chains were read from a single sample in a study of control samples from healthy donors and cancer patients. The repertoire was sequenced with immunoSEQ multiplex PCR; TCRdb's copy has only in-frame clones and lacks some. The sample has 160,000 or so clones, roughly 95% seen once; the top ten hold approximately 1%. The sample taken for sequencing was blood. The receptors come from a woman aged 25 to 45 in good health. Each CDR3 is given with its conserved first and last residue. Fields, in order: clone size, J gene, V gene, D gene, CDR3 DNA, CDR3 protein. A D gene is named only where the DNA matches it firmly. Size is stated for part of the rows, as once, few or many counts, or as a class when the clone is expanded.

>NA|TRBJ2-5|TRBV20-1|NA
TGCAGTGCTAGTTTGGTGGGCGGGGAAGAGACCCAGTACTTC
CSASLVGGEETQYF
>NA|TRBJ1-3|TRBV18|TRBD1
TGTGCCAGCTCACTTCTCCGGGACAGCTCTGGAAACACCATATATTTT
CASSLLRDSSGNTIYF
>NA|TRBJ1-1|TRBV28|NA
TGTGCCAGCAGTTTACGGCAGGTCTGGACGAACACTGAAGCTTTCTTT
CASSLRQVWTNTEAFF
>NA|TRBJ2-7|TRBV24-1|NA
TGTGCCACCAGTGATTTGATTCGAGTCGACTCCCTGACAGCAGGGTTGGAGCAGTACTTC
CATSDLIRVDSLTAGLEQYF
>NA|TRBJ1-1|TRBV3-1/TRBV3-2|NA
TGTGCCAGCAGACAAACCGGGGGGCTATACACTGAAGCTTTCTTT
CASRQTGGLYTEAFF
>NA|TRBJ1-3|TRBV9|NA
TGTGCCAGCAGCGTAGCTGTGCAAATGGGAGGAAACACCATATATTTT
CASSVAVQMGGNTIYF
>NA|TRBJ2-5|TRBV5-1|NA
TGCGCCAGCAGCTTGGTGGGACAACCACAAGAGACCCAGTACTTC
CASSLVGQPQETQYF
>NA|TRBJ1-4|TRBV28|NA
TGTGCCAGCAGTAGACAGCCAACTAATGAAAAACTGTTTTTT
CASSRQPTNEKLFF
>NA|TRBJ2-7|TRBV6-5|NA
TGTGCCAGCAGCCTACTAGAAATTGGGCACTTC
CASSLLEIGHF
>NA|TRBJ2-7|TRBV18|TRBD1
TGTGCCAGCTCACCACCGACAGGGGGCGGGGGAGTCGAGCAGTACTTC
CASSPPTGGGGVEQYF
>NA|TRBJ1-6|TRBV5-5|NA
TGTGCCAGCAGCCCGGGACGGCGGAATAATTCACCCCTCCACTTT
CASSPGRRNNSPLHF
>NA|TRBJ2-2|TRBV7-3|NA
TGTGCCAGCAGGTCCGGGTCTACATCGGGCCCCGGGGAGCTGTTTTTT
CASRSGSTSGPGELFF
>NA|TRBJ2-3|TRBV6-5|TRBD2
TGTGCCAGCAGTTACGCTACAGCGGGAGGCACAGATACGCAGTATTTT
CASSYATAGGTDTQYF
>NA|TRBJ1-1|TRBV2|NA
TGTGCCAGCTTGGGAAGACTGACGAACACTGAAGCTTTCTTT
CASLGRLTNTEAFF
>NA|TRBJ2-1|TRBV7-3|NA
TGTGCCAGCAGCTCCCTGCTTGGGGGAAGAAAGTTCTTC
CASSSLLGGRKFF
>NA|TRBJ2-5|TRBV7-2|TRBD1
TGTGCCAGCAGCAACCGGGACAGGGGGCTGGGGACCCAGTACTTC
CASSNRDRGLGTQYF
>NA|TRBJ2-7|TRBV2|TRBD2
TGTGCCAGCAGGGTAGCGGGGGGGCCCTACGAGCAGTACTTC
CASRVAGGPYEQYF
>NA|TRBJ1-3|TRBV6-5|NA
TGTGCCAGCACTGGACAGCCGGGAGGAAACACCATATATTTT
CASTGQPGGNTIYF
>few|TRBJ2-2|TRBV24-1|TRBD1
TGTGCCAGTAAGGGACAGGGTAACACCGGGGAGCTGTTTTTT
CASKGQGNTGELFF
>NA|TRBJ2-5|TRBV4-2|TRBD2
TGTGCCAGCAGCCAAGATGGGACTAGGGGACAAGAGACCCAGTACTTC
CASSQDGTRGQETQYF
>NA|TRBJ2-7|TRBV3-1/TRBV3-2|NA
TGTGCCAGCGGGGGACGGCACTACGAGCAGTACTTC
CASGGRHYEQYF
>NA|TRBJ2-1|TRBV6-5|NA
TGTGCCAGCAGTTACTCGACAGGTCAAGAGCAGTTCTTC
CASSYSTGQEQFF
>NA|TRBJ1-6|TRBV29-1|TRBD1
TGCAGCGTTTCGACAGGGCCAGGGACCCTCCACTTT
CSVSTGPGTLHF
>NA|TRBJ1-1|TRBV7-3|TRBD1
TGTGCCAGCAGCCCGGGACAGGGCTCCCAGGTGGCTTTCTTT
CASSPGQGSQVAFF
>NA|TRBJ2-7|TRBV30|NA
TGTGCCTGGAGTGTCTGGAACGAGCAGTACTTC
CAWSVWNEQYF
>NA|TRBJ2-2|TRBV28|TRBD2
TGTGCCAGCAGTTGGGGGGTAGCGGGAAAGAACACCGGGGAGCTGTTTTTT
CASSWGVAGKNTGELFF
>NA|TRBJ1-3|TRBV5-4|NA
TGTGCCAGCAGCTCGGGGGGTTTGGGAAACACCATATATTTT
CASSSGGLGNTIYF
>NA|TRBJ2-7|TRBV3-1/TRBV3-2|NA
TGTGCCAGCAGCCAAGTCAAATCCTACGAGCAGTACTTC
CASSQVKSYEQYF
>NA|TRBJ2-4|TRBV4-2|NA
TGTGCCAGCAGCCAAGCTGCCAAAAACATTCAGTACTTC
CASSQAAKNIQYF
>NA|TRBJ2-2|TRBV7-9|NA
TGTGCCAGCAGCTTAGCTCGATGGGGGAACACCGGGGAGCTGTTTTTT
CASSLARWGNTGELFF
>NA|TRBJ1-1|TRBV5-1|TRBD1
TGCGCCAGCAGCCCGGGACAGGGGTCCGGTGAAGCTTTCTTT
CASSPGQGSGEAFF
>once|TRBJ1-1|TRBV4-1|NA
TGCGCCAGCAGCCAAGTCATAAACACTGAAGCTTTCTTT
CASSQVINTEAFF
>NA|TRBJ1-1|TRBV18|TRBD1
TGTGCCAGCTCACGGGGACAGGGCACTGAAGCTTTCTTT
CASSRGQGTEAFF
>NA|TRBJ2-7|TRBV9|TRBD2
TGTGCCAGCAGCCCGGGGGGTAGCGGGTTTAACTACGAGCAGTACTTC
CASSPGGSGFNYEQYF
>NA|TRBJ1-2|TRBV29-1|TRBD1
TGCAGCGTGCCCGGGACAGGGGAGTATGGCTACACCTTC
CSVPGTGEYGYTF
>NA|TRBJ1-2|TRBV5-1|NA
TGCGCCAGCAGCGCCTTAGGGGCAGGCTATGGCTACACCTTC
CASSALGAGYGYTF
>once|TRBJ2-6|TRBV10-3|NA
TGTGCCATCAGTGACAGGGGGGGTTTTTCTGGGGCCAACGTCCTGACTTTC
CAISDRGGFSGANVLTF
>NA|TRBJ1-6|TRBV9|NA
TGTGCCAGCAGCCCCGGGACCGTGATGAGCTCCTATAATTCACCCCTCCACTTT
CASSPGTVMSSYNSPLHF
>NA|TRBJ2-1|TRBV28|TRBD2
TGTGCCAGCAGTTCTGGGACTAGCCGGCAGTTCTTC
CASSSGTSRQFF
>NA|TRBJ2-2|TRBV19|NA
TGTGCCAGTAGTATAGATGGTTTGGGGACCGGGGAGCTGTTTTTT
CASSIDGLGTGELFF
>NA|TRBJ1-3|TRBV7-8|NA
TGTGCCAGCAGCTTAGCCTCCAGACTGATCTCTGGAAACACCATATATTTT
CASSLASRLISGNTIYF
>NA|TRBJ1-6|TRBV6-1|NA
TGTGCCAGCAGTGATGCTGTGGACCTACCCCTCCACTTT
CASSDAVDLPLHF
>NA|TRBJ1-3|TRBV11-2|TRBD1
TGTGCCAGCAGCCAGGAAGGGACAGTCTACTCTGGAAACACCATATATTTT
CASSQEGTVYSGNTIYF
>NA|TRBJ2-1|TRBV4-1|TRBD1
TGCGCCAGCAGCCAAGAGAAGGGACAGAGTTACAATGAGCAGTTCTTC
CASSQEKGQSYNEQFF
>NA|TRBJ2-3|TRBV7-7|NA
TGTGCTAGCAGCCCCAACTCCGGGGGGCGGGCAGATACGCAGTATTTT
CASSPNSGGRADTQYF
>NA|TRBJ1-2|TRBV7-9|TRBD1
TGTGCCAGCAGCTTAGGTCCGGGACAGGTGCTTAGAGGCTACACCTTC
CASSLGPGQVLRGYTF
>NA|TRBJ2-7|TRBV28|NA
TGTGCCAGCAGTTTTCCCGGGACCGTAGGTAACGAGCAGTACTTC
CASSFPGTVGNEQYF
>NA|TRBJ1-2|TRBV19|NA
TGTGCCAGTAGTATCGCAACCGGGACTGGGGCTGGCTACACCTTC
CASSIATGTGAGYTF
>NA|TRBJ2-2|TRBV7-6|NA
TGTGCCAGCAGCCCCCTCTGGGGAGATACCACCGGGGAGCTGTTTTTT
CASSPLWGDTTGELFF
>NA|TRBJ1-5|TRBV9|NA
TGTGCCAGCAGCGTAGGGGATCTTAGCAATCAGCCCCAGCATTTT
CASSVGDLSNQPQHF
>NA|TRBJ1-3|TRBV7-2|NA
TGTGCCAGCAGCTTAGATGGGGGGGTTGGAAACACCATATATTTT
CASSLDGGVGNTIYF
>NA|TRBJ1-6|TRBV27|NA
TGTGCCAGCAGTCCCGGACAAGGGTCAGGATCACCCCTCCACTTT
CASSPGQGSGSPLHF